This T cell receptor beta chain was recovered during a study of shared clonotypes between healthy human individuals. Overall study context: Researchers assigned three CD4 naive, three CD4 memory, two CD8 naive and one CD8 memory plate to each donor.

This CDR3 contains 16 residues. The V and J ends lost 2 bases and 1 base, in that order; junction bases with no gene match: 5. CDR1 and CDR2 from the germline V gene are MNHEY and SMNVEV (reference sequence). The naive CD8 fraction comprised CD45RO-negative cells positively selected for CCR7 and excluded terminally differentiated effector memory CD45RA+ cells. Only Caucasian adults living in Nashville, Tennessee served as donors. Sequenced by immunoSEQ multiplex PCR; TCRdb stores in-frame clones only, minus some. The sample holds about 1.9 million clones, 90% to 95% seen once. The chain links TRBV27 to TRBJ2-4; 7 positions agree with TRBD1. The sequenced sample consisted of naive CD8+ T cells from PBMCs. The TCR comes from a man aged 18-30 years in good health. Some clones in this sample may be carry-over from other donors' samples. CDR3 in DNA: TGTGCCAGCAGTTTAATAGGGGGCGCGGCCAAAAACATTCAGTACTTC. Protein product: CASSLIGGAAKNIQYF.